Shown below are 22 T cell receptor beta chains from a single sample sequenced in a study of T cells in Graves' hyperthyroidism and ophthalmopathy. It was RNA transcripts that yielded the amplified TCR beta CDR3 regions. HTBI primers were the set used in a first-round RT-PCR of the TCR CDR3. TCRdb itself ran the multiplex PCR reads through MiXCR, one entry per CDR3 protein. Of some 770,000 distinct CDR3 sequences listed, around 15% were seen once; the top ten hold under 9.5%. Sample: blood. Receptors originate from a young man with Graves' hyperthyroidism.

This clonotype was found a few times. The chain couples TRBV2 to TRBJ2-3; 9 bases align to TRBD1. The CDR3 length is 19 residues. The germline gives CDR1 SNHLY, CDR2 FYNNEI. V dropped 8 bases and J dropped 4; count of bases not matched to a gene: 22. The CDR3 bases are TGTGCCAGCCGAAAGGACAGGGGACGCTTGGAGAGGTTCGCAGATACGCAGTATTTT. It specifies CASRKDRGRLERFADTQYF.

This clonotype was recorded a few times. CDR3 region: CSARDPQQGVQYF. The CDR3 DNA sequence: TGCAGTGCTAGAGACCCCCAGCAAGGAGTGCAGTACTTC. V gene TRBV20-1 combines with J gene TRBJ2-7, with unresolved D. This CDR3 region has 13 residues. The germline V and J ends were trimmed by 0 bases and 9 bases, with 15 bases remaining between them. Germline V gene data show CDR1 as DFQATT and CDR2 as SNEGSKA (reference sequence).

This clonotype appeared many times. CDR3 residues: CASSFRQGIYEQYF. The CDR3 DNA sequence: TGTGCCAGCAGTTTCCGGCAGGGTATTTACGAGCAGTACTTC. The chain links TRBV12-3 or TRBV12-4 to TRBJ2-7; TRBD1 might be the D (5 bases). V was clipped by 3 bases and J by 4 bases, with 13 bases between them. The CDR3 contains 14 residues.

DNA of the CDR3: TGTGCCAGCAGTTACAGGGTCTCGCCCTACAATGAGCAGTTCTTC. Translated, it gives CASSYRVSPYNEQFF. This rearrangement joins TRBV28 to TRBJ2-1; maybe TRBD1 (6 bases). This CDR3 region has 15 residues. V was shortened by 4 bases and J by 2 bases, with 12 bases between the two germline ends. Looked up from germline, CDR1 is MDHEN and CDR2 is SYDVKM.

This clonotype came up many times. The chain has TRBV20-1 and TRBJ2-3; 10 bases are shared with TRBD1. Germline V gives CDR1 DFQATT, CDR2 SNEGSKA (reference sequence). The CDR3 runs 14 residues. Trimming took 5 bases from V and 2 from J; bases not matched to a gene: 4. This CDR3 reads CSAGGTGVTDTQYF. The CDR3 DNA reads TGCAGTGCTGGCGGGACAGGGGTCACAGATACGCAGTATTTT.

A note on this clonotype: A much larger clone is a single base away; this may be a read error. This chain connects TRBV2 to TRBJ1-1; 8 nucleotides match TRBD1. CDR3 length equals 14 residues. Germline-derived CDR1 and CDR2 are SNHLY and FYNNEI. The CDR3 reads CARRRQGMNTEALF. The CDR3 DNA follows: TGTGCCAGAAGGAGACAGGGGATGAACACTGAAGCTCTCTTT.

This clonotype was picked up many times. The rearrangement joins TRBV5-6 to TRBJ1-5; 7 positions agree with TRBD1. This CDR3 comprises 15 residues. Germline values: CDR1 SGHDT, CDR2 YYEEEE. V was clipped by 2 bases and J by 0 bases; unmatched bases: 2. Here the CDR3 reads CASSLTGVSNQPQHF. The CDR3 DNA is TGTGCCAGCAGCTTAACAGGGGTTAGCAATCAGCCCCAGCATTTT.

In the case of this clonotype: This may arise from a read error, as a much more abundant clone is one base away. The chain has TRBV20-1 and TRBJ2-7; unclear D gene. The CDR3 totals 13 residues. V was pared by 3 bases and J by 3 bases, with 12 bases between. Looked up from germline, CDR1 is DFQATT and CDR2 is SNEGSKA (reference sequence). The CDR3 here is CSASCIDNYEQYF. The CDR3 DNA follows: TGCAGTGCTAGCTGCATCGACAACTACGAGCAGTACTTC.

The rearrangement links TRBV20-1 to TRBJ2-1; TRBD1 or TRBD2 may be the D gene (6 bases each). Germline V gene lookup returns CDR1 DFQATT and CDR2 SNEGSKA (reference sequence). V lost 8 bases and J 8 bases, leaving 22 bases between the germline ends. The CDR3 is 14 amino acids. CDR3 amino acids: CSPDERGDLDEQFF. In DNA form, the CDR3 reads TGCAGTCCCGACGAGAGGGGGGACTTGGATGAGCAGTTCTTC.

This clonotype was observed at least ten times. V gene TRBV12-3 or TRBV12-4 combines with J gene TRBJ2-2, with D hard to call. This CDR3 region has 11 residues. Trimming removed 6 bases from V and 7 bases from J, with 6 bases in between. The chain's CDR3 is CASRTRGELFF. CDR3 DNA sequence: TGTGCCAGCAGGACCCGCGGGGAGCTGTTTTTT.

This clonotype was detected many times. The gene calls are TRBV28 and TRBJ1-6; no clear D. Trimming took off 6 bases at V and 9 bases at J, with 12 bases between the two ends. The CDR3 runs 13 residues. Per the germline V gene, CDR1 is MDHEN and CDR2 is SYDVKM. CDR3 nucleotide sequence: TGTGCCAGCAGAATTGGGAGGGTTTCACCCCTCCACTTT. This sequence encodes CASRIGRVSPLHF. The complete variable domain, with remaining parts taken from reference TRBV28 and TRBJ1-6, reads DVKVTQSSRYLVKRTGEKVFLECVQDMDHENMFWYRQDPGLGLRLIYFSYDVKMKEKGDIPEGYSVSREKKERFSLILESASTNQTSMYLCASRIGRVSPLHFGNGTRLTVT.

This clonotype was detected only once. One end of the junction does not line up with germline, which may come from a read error. This chain links TRBV7-3 with TRBJ2-1; 8 bases are a match to TRBD2. The CDR3 is 15 amino acids. Per the germline V gene, CDR1 is SGHTA and CDR2 is FQGTGA. As DNA, the CDR3 is TGTCCCAGCAGCAGAACTAGCGGCTCCTACAATGAGCAGTTCTTC. It is translated as CPSSRTSGSYNEQFF.

This clonotype was observed many times. J is TRBJ2-7 and V is TRBV7-9; D gene unclear. The CDR3 contains 13 residues. Trimming cost V 3 bases and J 5 bases, with 11 bases left between them. The V gene's germline CDR1 is SEHNR and CDR2 FQNEAQ (reference sequence). The CDR3 DNA follows: TGTGCCAGCAGCTTCCCGTTTTCAGACGAGCAGTACTTC. It codes for CASSFPFSDEQYF.

This clonotype was observed a handful of times. The J gene is TRBJ1-4, the V gene TRBV20-1, with D possibly matching TRBD1 (6 bases). Trimming cost V 3 bases and J 4 bases, with 12 bases left between them. The CDR3 is 14 amino acids. The V gene's germline CDR1 is DFQATT and CDR2 SNEGSKA (reference sequence). The CDR3 nucleotides are TGCAGTGCTAGGACAGGAGACGATAATGAAAAACTGTTTTTT. This sequence encodes CSARTGDDNEKLFF.

This clonotype was found many times. J is TRBJ2-7 and V is TRBV6-1; 9 positions agree with TRBD2. Germline lookup yields CDR1 MNHNS and CDR2 SASEGT. Trimming removed 5 bases from V and 3 bases from J; junction bases left unmatched: 8. The CDR3 totals 15 residues. The chain's CDR3 is CASSPEARGGYEQYF. The CDR3 bases are TGTGCCAGCAGTCCCGAGGCGCGGGGGGGCTACGAGCAGTACTTC.

The V and J genes are TRBV27 and TRBJ1-5, with D perhaps TRBD1 (5 bases). V gave up 5 bases and J gave up 5 bases, with 13 bases separating them. This CDR3 spans 14 amino acids. Germline V gene lookup returns CDR1 MNHEY and CDR2 SMNVEV (reference sequence). The DNA of the CDR3 is TGTGCCAGCAGTCTCCGGGACGGGGATCAGCCCCAGCATTTT. Translated, it gives CASSLRDGDQPQHF.

Regarding this clonotype: A much larger clonotype is one base distant, so this may be a read error. The V and J genes are TRBV2 and TRBJ1-5, with 10 bases fitting TRBD1. The V gene end was trimmed by 8 bases and the J gene end by 2 bases; junction bases not matched to a gene: 9. The CDR3 covers 16 residues. CDR1 is SNHLY, CDR2 FYNNEI, per germline. CDR3 in amino acids: CASGPTGGEGNQPQHF. The CDR3 DNA sequence: TGTGCCAGCGGTCCGACAGGGGGCGAGGGCAATCAGCCCCAGCATTTT.

This chain connects TRBV7-2 to TRBJ2-6, with 11 bases lining up with TRBD2. Germline CDR1 and CDR2: SGHTA and FQGNSA. This CDR3 has 18 amino acids. Unmatched junction bases numbered 6, after V lost 5 bases and J lost 0 bases. The CDR3 protein is CASSAGLAGASGANVLTF. The CDR3 DNA is TGTGCCAGCAGCGCTGGACTAGCGGGCGCCTCTGGGGCCAACGTCCTGACTTTC.

J is TRBJ2-1 and V is TRBV12-3 or TRBV12-4; possible D gene TRBD2, 6 bases. V was clipped by 5 bases and J by 8 bases, with 19 bases between them. The CDR3 has 15 amino acids. The DNA for the CDR3 is TGTGCCAGCAGTCTCCGCGAGCGGGTCGCCGATGAGCAGTTCTTC. It is translated as CASSLRERVADEQFF.

This clonotype was recorded a few times. This chain links TRBV12-3 or TRBV12-4 with TRBJ2-1; TRBD1 aligns across 8 bases. The J segment lost 8 bases and the V segment lost 7 bases, leaving 10 bases of the junction unmatched. This CDR3 has 14 residues. The CDR3 nucleotides read TGTGCCAGCAAAATCAGGGGGCTTAGGGATGAGCAGTTCTTC. This codes for CASKIRGLRDEQFF.

Concerning this clonotype itself: A much larger clone lies a single base off, so this may be a read error. This sequence joins TRBV28 and TRBJ2-7; unclear D gene. This CDR3 has 12 residues. V lost 9 bases and J lost 2, with 11 bases in between. CDR1 and CDR2 from the germline V gene are MDHEN and SYDVKM. The CDR3 region is CASAVSPYEQYF. In DNA, the CDR3 is TGTGCCAGTGCGGTGAGCCCCTACGAGCAGTACTTC.

The V call is TRBV19, the J call TRBJ2-6; D not resolved. The germline V gene encodes CDR1 LNHDA and CDR2 SQIVND (reference sequence). The CDR3 has 18 residues. V gave up 3 bases and J gave up 0 bases, with 15 bases separating them. The CDR3 DNA reads as TGTGCCAGTAGTATCGACGGCACAGAGTTCTCTGGGGCCAACGTCCTGACTTTC. Protein: CASSIDGTEFSGANVLTF.